This TCR beta chain was captured by sequencing in a study of control samples from healthy donors and cancer patients. This clone was found a few times. The CDR3 contains 12 residues. V dropped 4 bases and J dropped 5 bases, with 8 bases sitting between them. Per the germline V gene, CDR1 is SQVTM and CDR2 is ANQGSEA. TCRdb's table, derived via immunoSEQ multiplex PCR, lists solely in-frame clones and lacks some. Among approximately 140,000 clones, over 85% were seen once, and the ten largest hold 11%. This receptor was obtained from a man aged 25-45 years in good health. The V call is TRBV29-1, the J call TRBJ1-4; D is uncertain. Material: blood. The CDR3 region is CSVVVANEKLFF. Written as DNA, the CDR3 is TGCAGCGTTGTTGTCGCAAATGAAAAACTGTTTTTT.